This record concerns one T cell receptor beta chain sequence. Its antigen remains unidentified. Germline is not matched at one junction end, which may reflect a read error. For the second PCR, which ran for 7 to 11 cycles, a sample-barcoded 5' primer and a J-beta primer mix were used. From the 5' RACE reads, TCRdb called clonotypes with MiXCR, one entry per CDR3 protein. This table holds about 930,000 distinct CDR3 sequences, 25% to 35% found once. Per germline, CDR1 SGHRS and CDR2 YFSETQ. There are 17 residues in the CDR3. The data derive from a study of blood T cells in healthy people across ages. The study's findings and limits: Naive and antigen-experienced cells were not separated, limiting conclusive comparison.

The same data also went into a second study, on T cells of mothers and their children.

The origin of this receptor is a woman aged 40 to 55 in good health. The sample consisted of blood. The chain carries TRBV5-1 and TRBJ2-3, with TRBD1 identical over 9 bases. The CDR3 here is CASRRSTGTGSIDTQYF. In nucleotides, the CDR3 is TGCGCCAGCAGACGAAGTACCGGGACAGGGAGCATAGATACGCAGTATTTT.